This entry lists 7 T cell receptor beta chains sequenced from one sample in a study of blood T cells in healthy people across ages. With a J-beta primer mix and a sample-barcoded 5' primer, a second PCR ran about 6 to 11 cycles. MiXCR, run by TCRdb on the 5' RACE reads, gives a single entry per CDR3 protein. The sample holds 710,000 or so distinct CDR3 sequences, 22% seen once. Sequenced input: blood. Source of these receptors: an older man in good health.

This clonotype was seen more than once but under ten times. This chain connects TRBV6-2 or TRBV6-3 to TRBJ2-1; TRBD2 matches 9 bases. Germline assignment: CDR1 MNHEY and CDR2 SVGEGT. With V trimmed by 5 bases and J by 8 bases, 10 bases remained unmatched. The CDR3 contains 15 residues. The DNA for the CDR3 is TGTGCCAGCAGTAGGGATAGCGGGAGTTGGGATGAGCAGTTCTTC. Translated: CASSRDSGSWDEQFF.

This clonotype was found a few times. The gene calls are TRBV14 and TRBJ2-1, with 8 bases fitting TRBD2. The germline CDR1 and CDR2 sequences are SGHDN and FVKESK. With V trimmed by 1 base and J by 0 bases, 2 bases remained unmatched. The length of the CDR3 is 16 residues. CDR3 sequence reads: CASSQVAGSSYNEQFF. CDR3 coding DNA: TGTGCCAGCAGCCAAGTAGCGGGGAGCTCCTACAATGAGCAGTTCTTC.

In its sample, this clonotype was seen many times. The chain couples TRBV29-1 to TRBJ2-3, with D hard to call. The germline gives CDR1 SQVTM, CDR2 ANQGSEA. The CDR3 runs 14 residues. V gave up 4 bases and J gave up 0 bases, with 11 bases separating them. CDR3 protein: CSVGVGPSTDTQYF. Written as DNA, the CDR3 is TGCAGCGTTGGAGTAGGACCAAGCACAGATACGCAGTATTTT.

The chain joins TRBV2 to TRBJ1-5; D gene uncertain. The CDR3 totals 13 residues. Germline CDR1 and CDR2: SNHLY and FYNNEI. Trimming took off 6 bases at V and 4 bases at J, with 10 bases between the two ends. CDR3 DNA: TGTGCCAGCAGGGTCGAGGGAAATCAGCCCCAGCATTTT. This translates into CASRVEGNQPQHF.

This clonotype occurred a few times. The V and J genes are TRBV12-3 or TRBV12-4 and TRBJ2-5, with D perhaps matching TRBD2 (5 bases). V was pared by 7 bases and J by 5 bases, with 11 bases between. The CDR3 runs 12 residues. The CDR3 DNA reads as TGTGCCAGCACCGAGAGGGCGGAGACCCAGTACTTC. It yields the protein CASTERAETQYF.

The chain's CDR3 is CSATRDWERNEQFF. The CDR3 coding sequence is TGCAGTGCTACCCGGGACTGGGAGCGCAATGAGCAGTTCTTC. The V call is TRBV20-1, the J call TRBJ2-1; D is possibly TRBD2 (6 bases). V was shortened by 4 bases and J by 6 bases, with 16 bases between the two germline ends. Germline CDR1 reads DFQATT; CDR2 reads SNEGSKA (reference sequence). The CDR3 runs to 14 residues.

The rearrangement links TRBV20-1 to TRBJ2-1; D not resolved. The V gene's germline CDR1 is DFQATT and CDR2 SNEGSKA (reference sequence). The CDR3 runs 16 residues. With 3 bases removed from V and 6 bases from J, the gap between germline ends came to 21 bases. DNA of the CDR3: TGCAGTGCTAGCGCCCTAACAGCAGGAGTCGGCAATGAGCAGTTCTTC. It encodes CSASALTAGVGNEQFF.